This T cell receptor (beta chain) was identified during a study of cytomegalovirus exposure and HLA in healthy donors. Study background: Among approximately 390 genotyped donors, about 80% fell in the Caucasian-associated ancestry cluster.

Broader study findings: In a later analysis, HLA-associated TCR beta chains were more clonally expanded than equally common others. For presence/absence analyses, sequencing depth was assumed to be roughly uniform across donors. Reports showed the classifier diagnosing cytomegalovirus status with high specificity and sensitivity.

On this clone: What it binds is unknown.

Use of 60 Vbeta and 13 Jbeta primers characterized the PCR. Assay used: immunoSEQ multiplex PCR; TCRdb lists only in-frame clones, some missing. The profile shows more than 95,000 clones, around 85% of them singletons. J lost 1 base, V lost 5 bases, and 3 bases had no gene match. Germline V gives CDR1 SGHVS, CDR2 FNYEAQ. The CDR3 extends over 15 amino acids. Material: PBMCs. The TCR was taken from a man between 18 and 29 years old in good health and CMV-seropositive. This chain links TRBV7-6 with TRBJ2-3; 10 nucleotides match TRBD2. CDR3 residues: CASSLTSGGTDTQYF. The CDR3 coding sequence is TGTGCCAGCAGCCTAACTAGCGGGGGCACAGATACGCAGTATTTT.